Below are 2 T cell receptor beta chains sequenced from a single sample in a study of vaccination and CD4 T cells after COVID-19. These receptors' antigens are unknown. Treatment denoted: roughly 10-day PBMC culture with coronavirus spike peptide pools or control peptides (ViraFEST assay). With the Oncomine TCR Beta short-read assay, DNA from cultured CD4+ T cells was sequenced. From the PCR reads, TCRdb called clonotypes with MiXCR, one entry per CDR3 protein. Here the sample spans over 5,000 distinct CDR3 sequences, around 42% being singletons. Sequenced material: CD4+ T cells from blood, cultured in vitro. These receptors were collected from a human donor who had recovered from COVID-19.

The table lists this clonotype with a few counts. The chain combines TRBV7-2 with TRBJ1-2; 9 bases fit TRBD1. Unmatched junction bases numbered 10, after V lost 5 bases and J lost 3 bases. Germline values: CDR1 SGHTA, CDR2 FQGNSA. This CDR3 is 16 amino acids long. The CDR3 here is CASSLNRGQYDYGYTF. In DNA, the CDR3 is TGTGCCAGCAGCCTTAACAGGGGGCAGTATGACTATGGCTACACCTTC.

This clonotype has only a few counts. This chain links TRBV27 with TRBJ1-5, with 9 nucleotides matching TRBD1. This CDR3 region has 13 residues. The germline gives CDR1 MNHEY, CDR2 SMNVEV (reference sequence). The trim removed 6 bases at V and 6 bases at J, leaving 3 bases unmatched. The CDR3 here is CASSRDRVQPQHF. The CDR3 coding sequence is TGTGCCAGCAGCCGGGACAGGGTTCAGCCCCAGCATTTT.